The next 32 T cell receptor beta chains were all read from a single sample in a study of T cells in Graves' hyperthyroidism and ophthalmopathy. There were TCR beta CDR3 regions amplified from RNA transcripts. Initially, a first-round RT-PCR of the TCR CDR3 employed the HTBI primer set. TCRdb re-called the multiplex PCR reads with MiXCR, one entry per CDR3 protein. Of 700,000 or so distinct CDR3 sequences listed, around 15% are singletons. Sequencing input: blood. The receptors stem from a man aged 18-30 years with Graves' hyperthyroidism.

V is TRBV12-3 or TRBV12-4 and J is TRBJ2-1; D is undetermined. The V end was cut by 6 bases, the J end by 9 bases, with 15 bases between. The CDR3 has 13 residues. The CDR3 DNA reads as TGTGCCAGCAGCTATGAGATAGGATTTGAGCAGTTCTTC. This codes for CASSYEIGFEQFF.

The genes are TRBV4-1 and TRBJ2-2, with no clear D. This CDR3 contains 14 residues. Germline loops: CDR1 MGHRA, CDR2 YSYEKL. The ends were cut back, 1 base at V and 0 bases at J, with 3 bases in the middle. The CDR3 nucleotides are TGCGCCAGCAGCCAAGCCGCGAACACCGGGGAGCTGTTTTTT. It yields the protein CASSQAANTGELFF.

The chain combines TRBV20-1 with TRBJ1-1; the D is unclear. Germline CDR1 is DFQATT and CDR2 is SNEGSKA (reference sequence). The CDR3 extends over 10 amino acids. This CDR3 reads CSHPNTEAFF. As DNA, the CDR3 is TGCAGCCACCCGAACACTGAAGCTTTCTTT.

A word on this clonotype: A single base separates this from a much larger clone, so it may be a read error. This CDR3 is CASRRRRGDEQFF. The CDR3, as DNA: TGTGCCAGCAGGAGGAGGCGGGGGGATGAGCAGTTCTTC. J is TRBJ2-1 and V is TRBV28; 8 bases line up with TRBD2. The CDR3 is made up of 13 amino acids. J gave up 8 bases and V 6 bases, and 6 bases lay outside the gene matches. The germline V gene encodes CDR1 MDHEN and CDR2 SYDVKM.

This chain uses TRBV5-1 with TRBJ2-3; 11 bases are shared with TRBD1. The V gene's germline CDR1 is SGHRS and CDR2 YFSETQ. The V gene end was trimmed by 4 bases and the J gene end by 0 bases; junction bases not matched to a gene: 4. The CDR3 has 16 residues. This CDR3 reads CASSPGQGVSTDTQYF. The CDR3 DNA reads TGCGCCAGCAGCCCGGGACAGGGGGTCAGCACAGATACGCAGTATTTT.

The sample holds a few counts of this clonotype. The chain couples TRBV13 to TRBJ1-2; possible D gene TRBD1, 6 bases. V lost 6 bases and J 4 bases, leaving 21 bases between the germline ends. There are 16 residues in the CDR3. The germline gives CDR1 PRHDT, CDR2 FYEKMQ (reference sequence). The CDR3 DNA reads TGTGCCAGCAGGCAAAACAGGGACCCCCGGCGCTATGGCTACACCTTC. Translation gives CASRQNRDPRRYGYTF.

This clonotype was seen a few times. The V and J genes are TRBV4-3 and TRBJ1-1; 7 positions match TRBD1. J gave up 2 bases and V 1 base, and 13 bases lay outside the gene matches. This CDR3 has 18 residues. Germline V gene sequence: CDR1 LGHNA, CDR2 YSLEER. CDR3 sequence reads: CASSQVGPRQGLNTEAFF. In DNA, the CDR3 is TGCGCCAGCAGCCAAGTCGGGCCCCGACAGGGTCTAAACACTGAAGCTTTCTTT.

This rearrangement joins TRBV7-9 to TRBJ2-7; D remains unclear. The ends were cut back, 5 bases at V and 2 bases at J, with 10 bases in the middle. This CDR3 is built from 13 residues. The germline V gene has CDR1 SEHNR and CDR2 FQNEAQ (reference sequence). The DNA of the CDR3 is TGTGCCAGCAGCCTCGAGTCCCCCTACGAGCAGTACTTC. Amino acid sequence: CASSLESPYEQYF.

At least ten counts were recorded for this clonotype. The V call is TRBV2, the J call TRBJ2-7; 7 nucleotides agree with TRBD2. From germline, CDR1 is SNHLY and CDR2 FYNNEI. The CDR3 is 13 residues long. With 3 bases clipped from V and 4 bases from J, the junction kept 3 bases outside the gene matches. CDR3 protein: CASSDLAAYEQYF. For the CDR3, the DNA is TGTGCCAGCAGTGATCTAGCGGCATACGAGCAGTACTTC.

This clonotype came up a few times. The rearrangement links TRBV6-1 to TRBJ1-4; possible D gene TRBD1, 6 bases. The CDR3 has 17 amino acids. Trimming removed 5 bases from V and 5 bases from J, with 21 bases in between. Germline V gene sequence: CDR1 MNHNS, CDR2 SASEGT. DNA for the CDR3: TGTGCCAGCAGTTCTAAAAAGACAGGACTAGGGAATGAAAAACTGTTTTTT. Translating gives CASSSKKTGLGNEKLFF.

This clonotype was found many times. The chain's CDR3 is CASSLTVPRTEAFF. The DNA for the CDR3 is TGCGCCAGCAGCTTGACGGTACCTCGCACTGAAGCTTTCTTT. The V gene is TRBV5-1, the J gene TRBJ1-1; D is unclear. Trimming cost V 1 base and J 4 bases, with 11 bases left between them. Germline assignment: CDR1 SGHRS and CDR2 YFSETQ. The CDR3 runs 14 residues.

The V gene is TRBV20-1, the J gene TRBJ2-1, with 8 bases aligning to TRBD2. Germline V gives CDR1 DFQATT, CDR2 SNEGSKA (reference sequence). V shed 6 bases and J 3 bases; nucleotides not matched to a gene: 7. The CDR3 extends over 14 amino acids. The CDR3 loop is CSAPTGGIYNEQFF. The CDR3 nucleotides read TGCAGTGCCCCGACGGGGGGGATCTACAATGAGCAGTTCTTC.

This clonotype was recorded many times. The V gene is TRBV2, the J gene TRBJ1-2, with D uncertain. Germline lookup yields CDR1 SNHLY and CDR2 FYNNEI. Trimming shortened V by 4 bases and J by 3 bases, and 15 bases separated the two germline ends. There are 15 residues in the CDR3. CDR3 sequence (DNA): TGTGCCAGCAGTGTAAAGGGTGGGATATACTATGGCTACACCTTC. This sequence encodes CASSVKGGIYYGYTF.

CDR3 bases: TGCGCCAGCAGCTTGGATCCTGGGTCCTCAGGAAACACCATATATTTT. Encoded protein: CASSLDPGSSGNTIYF. The chain joins TRBV5-1 to TRBJ1-3, with D uncertain. Trimming stripped 0 bases from V and 4 bases from J, with 14 bases between. The CDR3 totals 16 residues. CDR1 is SGHRS and CDR2 is YFSETQ in the germline V gene.

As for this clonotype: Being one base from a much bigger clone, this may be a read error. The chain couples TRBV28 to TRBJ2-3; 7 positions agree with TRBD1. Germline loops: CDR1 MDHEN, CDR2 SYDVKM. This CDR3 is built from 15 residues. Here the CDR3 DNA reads TGTGCCAGCAGCTCTACAGGGGATAGCATAGATACGCAGTATTTT. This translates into CASSSTGDSIDTQYF.

The CDR3 here is CASRLGLGLGNTEAFF. CDR3 DNA: TGTGCCAGCAGGCTAGGCCTCGGGTTAGGGAACACTGAAGCTTTCTTT. J is TRBJ1-1 and V is TRBV12-3 or TRBV12-4, with D unresolved. CDR3 size: 16 residues. The ends were cut back, 6 bases at V and 1 base at J, with 18 bases in the middle.

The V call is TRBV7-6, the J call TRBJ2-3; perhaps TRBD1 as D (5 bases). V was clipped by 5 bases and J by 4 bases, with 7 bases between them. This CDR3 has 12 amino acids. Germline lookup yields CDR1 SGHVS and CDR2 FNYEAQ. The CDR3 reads CASSATADTQYF. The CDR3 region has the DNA TGTGCCAGCAGCGCGACAGCAGATACGCAGTATTTT.

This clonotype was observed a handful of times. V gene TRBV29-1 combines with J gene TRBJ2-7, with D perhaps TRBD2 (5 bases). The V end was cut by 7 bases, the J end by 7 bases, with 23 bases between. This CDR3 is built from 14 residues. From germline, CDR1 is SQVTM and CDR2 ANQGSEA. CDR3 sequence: CSAWGGRARLEQYF. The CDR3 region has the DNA TGCAGCGCCTGGGGTGGGAGAGCCCGGCTGGAGCAGTACTTC.

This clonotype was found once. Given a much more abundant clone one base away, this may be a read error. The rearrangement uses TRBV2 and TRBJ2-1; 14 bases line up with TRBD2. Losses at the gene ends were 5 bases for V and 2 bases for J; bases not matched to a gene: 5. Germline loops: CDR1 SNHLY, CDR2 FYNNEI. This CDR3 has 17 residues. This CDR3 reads CASSPGLAGEAYNEQFF. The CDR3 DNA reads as TGTGCCAGCAGTCCGGGACTAGCGGGAGAAGCCTACAATGAGCAGTTCTTC.

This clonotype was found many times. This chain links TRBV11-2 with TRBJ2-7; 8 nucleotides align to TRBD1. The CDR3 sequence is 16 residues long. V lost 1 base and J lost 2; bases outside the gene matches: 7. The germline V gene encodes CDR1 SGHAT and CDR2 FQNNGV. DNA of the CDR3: TGTGCCAGCAGCTTAGTCAAGGGACAGGCCCCCTACGAGCAGTACTTC. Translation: CASSLVKGQAPYEQYF.

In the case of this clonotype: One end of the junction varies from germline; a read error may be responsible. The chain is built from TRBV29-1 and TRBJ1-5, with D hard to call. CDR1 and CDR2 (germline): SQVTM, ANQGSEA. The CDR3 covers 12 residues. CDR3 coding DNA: TGCAGCGTTAAAGACACCAATCAGCCCCAGCATTTT. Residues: CSVKDTNQPQHF. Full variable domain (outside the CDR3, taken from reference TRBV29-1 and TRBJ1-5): SAVISQKPSRDICQRGTSLTIQCQVDSQVTMMFWYRQQPGQSLTLIATANQGSEATYESGFVIDKFPISRPNLTFSTLTVSNMSPEDSSIYLCSVKDTNQPQHFGDGTRLSIL.

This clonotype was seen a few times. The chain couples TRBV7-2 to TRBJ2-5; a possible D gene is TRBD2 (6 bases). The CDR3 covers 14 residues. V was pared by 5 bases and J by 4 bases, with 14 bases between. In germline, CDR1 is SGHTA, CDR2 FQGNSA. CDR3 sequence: CASSPAGRRETQYF. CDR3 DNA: TGTGCCAGCAGCCCAGCCGGGAGACGAGAGACCCAGTACTTC.

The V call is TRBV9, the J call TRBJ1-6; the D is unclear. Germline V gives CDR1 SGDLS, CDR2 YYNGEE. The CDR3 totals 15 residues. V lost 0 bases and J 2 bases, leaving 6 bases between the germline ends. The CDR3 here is CASSVGGTYNSPLHF. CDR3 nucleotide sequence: TGTGCCAGCAGCGTAGGCGGCACCTATAATTCACCCCTCCACTTT.

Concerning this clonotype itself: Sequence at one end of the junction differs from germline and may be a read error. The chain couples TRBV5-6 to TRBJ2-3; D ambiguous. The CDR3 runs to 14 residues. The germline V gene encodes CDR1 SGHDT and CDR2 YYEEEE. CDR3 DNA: TGTGCCAGCAGCTCTCGGTGGAGCACAGATACGCGGTATTTT. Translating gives CASSSRWSTDTRYF.

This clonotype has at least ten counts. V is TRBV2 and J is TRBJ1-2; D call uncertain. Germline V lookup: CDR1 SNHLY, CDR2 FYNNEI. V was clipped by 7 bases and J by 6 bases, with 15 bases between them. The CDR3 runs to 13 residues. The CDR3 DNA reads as TGTGCCAGCACCGAGTACTCTACGGATGGCTACACCTTC. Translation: CASTEYSTDGYTF.

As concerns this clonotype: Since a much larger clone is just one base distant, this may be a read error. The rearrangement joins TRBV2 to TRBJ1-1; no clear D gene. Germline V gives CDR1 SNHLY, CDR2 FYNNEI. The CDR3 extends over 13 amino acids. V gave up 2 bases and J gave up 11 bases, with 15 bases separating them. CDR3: CASSESQEGHAFF. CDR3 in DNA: TGTGCCAGCAGTGAATCGCAAGAGGGTCACGCTTTCTTT.

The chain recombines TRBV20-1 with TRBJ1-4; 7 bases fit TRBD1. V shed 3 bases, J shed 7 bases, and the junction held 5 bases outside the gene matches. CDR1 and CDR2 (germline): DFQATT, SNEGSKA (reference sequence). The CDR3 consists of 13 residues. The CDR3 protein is CSARRQGGEKLFF. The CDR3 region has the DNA TGCAGTGCTAGGAGACAGGGTGGTGAAAAACTGTTTTTT.

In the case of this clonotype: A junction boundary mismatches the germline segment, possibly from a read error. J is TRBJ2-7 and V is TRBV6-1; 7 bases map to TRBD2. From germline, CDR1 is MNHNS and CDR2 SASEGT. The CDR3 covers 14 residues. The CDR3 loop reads CASSVGTITYEQHF. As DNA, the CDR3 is TGTGCCAGCAGTGTAGGGACTATCACCTACGAGCAGCACTTC.

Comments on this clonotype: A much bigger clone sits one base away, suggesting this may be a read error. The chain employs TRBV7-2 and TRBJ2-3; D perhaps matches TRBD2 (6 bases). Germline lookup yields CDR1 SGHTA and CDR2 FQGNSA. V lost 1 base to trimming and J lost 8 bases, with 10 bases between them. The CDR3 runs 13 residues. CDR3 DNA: TGTGCCAGCAGCTTAGAACGGGAGATTACGCAGTATTTT. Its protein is CASSLEREITQYF. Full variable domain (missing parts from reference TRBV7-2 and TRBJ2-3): GAGVSQSPSNKVTEKGKDVELRCDPISGHTALYWYRQSLGQGLEFLIYFQGNSAPDKSGLPSDRFSAERTGGSVSTLTIQRTQQEDSAVYLCASSLEREITQYFGPGTRLTVL.

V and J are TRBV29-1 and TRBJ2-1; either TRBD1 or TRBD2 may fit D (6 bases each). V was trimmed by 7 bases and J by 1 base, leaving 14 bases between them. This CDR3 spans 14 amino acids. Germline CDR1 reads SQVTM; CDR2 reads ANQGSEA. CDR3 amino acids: CSAEGGKSYNEQFF. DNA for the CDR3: TGCAGCGCCGAAGGGGGGAAGTCCTACAATGAGCAGTTCTTC.

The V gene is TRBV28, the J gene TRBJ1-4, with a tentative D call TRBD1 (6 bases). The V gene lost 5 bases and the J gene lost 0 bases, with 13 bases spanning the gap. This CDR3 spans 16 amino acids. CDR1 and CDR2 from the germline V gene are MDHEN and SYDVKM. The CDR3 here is CASSPPRQATNEKLFF. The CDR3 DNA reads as TGTGCCAGCAGTCCGCCACGACAGGCAACTAATGAAAAACTGTTTTTT. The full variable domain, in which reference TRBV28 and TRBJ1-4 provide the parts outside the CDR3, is DVKVTQSSRYLVKRTGEKVFLECVQDMDHENMFWYRQDPGLGLRLIYFSYDVKMKEKGDIPEGYSVSREKKERFSLILESASTNQTSMYLCASSPPRQATNEKLFFGSGTQLSVL.

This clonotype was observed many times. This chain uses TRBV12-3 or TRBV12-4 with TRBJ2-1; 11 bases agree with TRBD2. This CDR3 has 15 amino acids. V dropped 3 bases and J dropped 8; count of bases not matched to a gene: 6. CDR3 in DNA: TGTGCCAGCAGTTTCCTAGCGGGAGGTGGGGATGAGCAGTTCTTC. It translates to CASSFLAGGGDEQFF.